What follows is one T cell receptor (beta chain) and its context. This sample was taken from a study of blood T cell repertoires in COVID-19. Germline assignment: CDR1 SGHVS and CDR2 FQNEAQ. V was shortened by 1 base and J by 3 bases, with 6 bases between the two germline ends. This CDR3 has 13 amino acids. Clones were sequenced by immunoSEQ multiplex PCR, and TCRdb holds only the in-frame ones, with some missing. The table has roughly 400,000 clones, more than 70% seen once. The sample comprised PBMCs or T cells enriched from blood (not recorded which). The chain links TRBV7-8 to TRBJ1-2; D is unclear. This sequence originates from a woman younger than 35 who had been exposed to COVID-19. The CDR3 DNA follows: TGTGCCAGCAGCTTAGGGCGGGACTATGGCTACACCTTC. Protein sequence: CASSLGRDYGYTF.